The clone carrying this TCR beta chain occurred a few times. The CDR3 extends over 16 amino acids. V was clipped by 4 bases and J by 1 base, with 17 bases between them. CDR1 is LGHNA and CDR2 is YNFKEQ in the germline V gene. TCRdb re-analysed the RT-PCR reads in MiXCR, keeping a single row per CDR3 protein. The repertoire includes 550,000 to 750,000 distinct CDR3 sequences, 14% of them detected once, and roughly 3.9% sits in the top ten. Sequencing was done on a sample of memory CD4+ T cells from blood. The rearrangement uses TRBV4-2 and TRBJ2-7, with D possibly TRBD2 on 5 matching bases. The TCR was taken from a female donor in good health, serving as a healthy control. CDR3 DNA sequence: TGTGCCAGCAGCCCCGGCAATCCAGCGGCTTCCTACGAGCAGTACTTC. The encoded protein is CASSPGNPAASYEQYF.